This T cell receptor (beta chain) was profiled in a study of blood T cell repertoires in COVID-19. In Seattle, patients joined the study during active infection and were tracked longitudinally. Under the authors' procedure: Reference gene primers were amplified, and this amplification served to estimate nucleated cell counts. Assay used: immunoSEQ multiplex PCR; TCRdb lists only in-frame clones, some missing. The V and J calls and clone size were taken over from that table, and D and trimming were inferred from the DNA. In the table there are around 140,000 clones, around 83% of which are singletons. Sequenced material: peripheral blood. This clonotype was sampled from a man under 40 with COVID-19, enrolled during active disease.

The CDR3 DNA is TGCAGCGTTATTCCAGACAGGGTGGAGACTGAAGCTTTCTTT. Its protein product is CSVIPDRVETEAFF. The genes are TRBV29-1 and TRBJ1-1, with 7 positions matching TRBD1. The CDR3 is 14 amino acids. CDR1 and CDR2 from the germline V gene are SQVTM and ANQGSEA. With 5 bases clipped from V and 5 bases from J, the junction kept 11 bases outside the gene matches.